This T cell receptor beta chain is from a study of T cell responses to AZD1222 COVID-19 vaccine. About the study: Both about-4-week and about-12-week second-dose recipients were combined. Study observations and caveats: Nearly half of unique spike-specific TCRs reportedly avoided B.1.351 and B.1.1.7 mutated regions. A mostly white British donor set with more females was recruited, and clonal diversity was possibly underestimated.

This CDR3 comprises 13 residues. V lost 5 bases and J 4 bases, leaving 9 bases between the germline ends. Repertoires were generated with immunoSEQ multiplex PCR, while TCRdb's copy carries only in-frame clones and drops some. The sample consists of over 150,000 clones, about 85% of them appearing once. With respect to this clone: The antigen is not known.

Sequencing was performed on peripheral blood, taken on day 0 of AZD1222 vaccination. The origin of this receptor is an adult in good health. This chain joins TRBV12-3 or TRBV12-4 and TRBJ1-5, with D possibly TRBD1 on 5 matching bases. The CDR3 DNA reads as TGTGCCAGCAGTCGGGACTCAAATCAGCCCCAGCATTTT. Residues: CASSRDSNQPQHF.